These T cell receptor beta chains were read from a single sample in a study of beta chain features in type 1 diabetes. Sequencing was performed with immunoSEQ multiplex PCR; in TCRdb, only in-frame clones are kept and a portion is missing. The top ten hold 0.035% to 0.045% of the sample, which has 630,000 or so clones, over 13% seen once. The sequencing input was naive CD4+ T cells from blood. The receptors were gathered from a man in his late teens or twenties with type 1 diabetes. The CDR3 runs from the conserved cysteine through the conserved F or W. D genes are given only for firm matches. Rows give clone size only sometimes, using once, few, many, or a class for an expanded clone.

d_call j_call clone_size v_call cdr3_aa cdr3_nt
TRBD1 TRBJ1-2 few TRBV30 CAWRPQGVGGYTF TGTGCCTGGAGACCACAGGGGGTGGGTGGCTACACCTTC
TRBD1 TRBJ1-5 NA TRBV6-6 CASSSVGQTGDQPQHF TGTGCCAGCAGTTCCGTGGGACAGACGGGAGATCAGCCCCAGCATTTT
NA TRBJ2-7 few TRBV7-2 CASSSNAGASYEQYF TGTGCCAGCAGCTCCAACGCGGGGGCATCCTACGAGCAGTACTTC
NA TRBJ2-5 NA TRBV29-1 CSGDPDETQYF TGCAGCGGCGATCCCGACGAGACCCAGTACTTC
NA TRBJ2-3 few TRBV5-4 CASSPARADGTQYF TGTGCCAGCAGCCCAGCCCGGGCGGATGGTACGCAGTATTTT
NA TRBJ2-7 NA TRBV2 CATGRGEVREQYF TGTGCCACGGGCAGGGGGGAGGTGCGTGAGCAGTACTTC
NA TRBJ2-1 NA TRBV7-2 CALPLGGFILGDEQFF TGTGCCCTTCCGCTTGGGGGGTTTATTCTGGGCGATGAGCAGTTCTTC
NA TRBJ2-1 few TRBV29-1 CSVGNPVYNEQFF TGCAGCGTTGGGAATCCAGTCTACAATGAGCAGTTCTTC
NA TRBJ2-1 NA TRBV19 CASSVGSYNEQFF TGTGCCAGTAGTGTCGGCTCCTACAATGAGCAGTTCTTC
TRBD2 TRBJ2-3 few TRBV7-7 CASSLASSGISGTQYF TGTGCTAGCAGCTTAGCGTCTAGCGGGATTAGCGGTACGCAGTATTTT
NA TRBJ1-3 few TRBV30 CAWAQGSGNTIYF TGTGCCTGGGCGCAGGGCTCTGGAAACACCATATATTTT
NA TRBJ2-4 NA TRBV6-5 CASSLSVAKNIQYF TGTGCCAGCAGTCTCAGCGTCGCCAAAAACATTCAGTACTTC
TRBD2 TRBJ2-3 NA TRBV29-1 CSVGLAGADLGQYF TGCAGCGTTGGACTAGCGGGAGCCGATTTGGGGCAGTATTTT
NA TRBJ2-7 few TRBV5-1 CASSLGPSGISYEQYF TGCGCCAGCAGCTTAGGGCCCTCGGGGATCTCCTACGAGCAGTACTTC
TRBD2 TRBJ2-7 NA TRBV10-3 CAISPVKFSGGENSYEQYF TGTGCCATCAGTCCCGTCAAATTTAGCGGGGGGGAAAATTCCTACGAGCAGTACTTC
NA TRBJ2-5 few TRBV5-4 CASSSGVLGRETQYF TGTGCCAGCAGCTCTGGGGTGTTAGGGCGGGAGACCCAGTACTTC
NA TRBJ2-5 NA TRBV5-1 CASGQQGPQETQYF TGCGCCAGCGGTCAACAGGGCCCCCAAGAGACCCAGTACTTC
NA TRBJ2-3 NA TRBV2 CASSEGLRGDTQYF TGTGCCAGCAGTGAAGGACTCCGCGGCGATACGCAGTATTTT
NA TRBJ2-3 NA TRBV7-3 CASRPSHYTDTQYF TGTGCCAGCAGGCCAAGTCATTACACAGATACGCAGTATTTT
NA TRBJ2-3 few TRBV7-8 CASSLVRLADTDTQYF TGTGCCAGCAGCTTAGTACGGCTAGCAGACACAGATACGCAGTATTTT
TRBD2 TRBJ2-2 few TRBV7-9 CASSLTSGVTGELFF TGTGCCAGCAGCCTGACTAGCGGGGTCACCGGGGAGCTGTTTTTT
NA TRBJ2-3 few TRBV5-4 CASSPRPGSPDTQYF TGTGCCAGCAGCCCCCGGCCGGGTAGCCCAGATACGCAGTATTTT
TRBD2 TRBJ2-3 NA TRBV5-1 CASSYTGGVVTDTQYF TGCGCCAGCAGCTACACGGGAGGGGTCGTCACAGATACGCAGTATTTT
NA TRBJ1-6 NA TRBV5-6 CASSPGNYNSPLHF TGTGCCAGCAGCCCAGGGAACTATAATTCACCCCTCCACTTT
NA TRBJ2-6 few TRBV7-2 CASSSRGGSVSSGANVLTF TGTGCCAGCAGCTCCAGGGGTGGCAGCGTTAGCTCTGGGGCCAACGTCCTGACTTTC
NA TRBJ2-1 NA TRBV18 CASSPPGGRNEQFF TGTGCCAGCTCACCACCGGGGGGGCGCAATGAGCAGTTCTTC
NA TRBJ1-1 few TRBV7-9 CASSFEGHKNTEAFF TGTGCCAGCAGCTTTGAGGGTCACAAAAACACTGAAGCTTTCTTT
NA TRBJ2-5 NA TRBV18 CASSSQGVETQYF TGTGCCAGCTCATCTCAGGGCGTGGAGACCCAGTACTTC
NA TRBJ2-1 NA TRBV9 CASSVGSVRVGRPYSYNEQFF TGTGCCAGCAGCGTAGGAAGCGTCCGGGTCGGGCGACCTTACTCCTACAATGAGCAGTTCTTC
NA TRBJ2-1 NA TRBV5-6 CASSFSWGEQFF TGTGCCAGCAGCTTTTCGTGGGGAGAGCAGTTCTTC
TRBD1 TRBJ2-1 NA TRBV7-6 CASSRGQGYNEQFF TGTGCCAGCAGTAGGGGGCAGGGTTACAATGAGCAGTTCTTC
TRBD2 TRBJ2-3 few TRBV4-3 CASSQHPGLATDTQYF TGCGCCAGCAGCCAGCATCCGGGACTAGCCACAGATACGCAGTATTTT
NA TRBJ2-3 NA TRBV29-1 CSVDPGTDTQYF TGCAGCGTTGACCCGGGCACAGATACGCAGTATTTT
NA TRBJ2-6 NA TRBV4-3 CASSVTGSGANVLTF TGCGCCAGCAGCGTGACGGGGTCTGGGGCCAACGTCCTGACTTTC
NA TRBJ2-1 NA TRBV11-2 CASSSTSYEQFF TGTGCCAGCAGTTCCACTAGCTATGAGCAGTTCTTC
NA TRBJ2-5 NA TRBV5-1 CASSLDGRDQETQYF TGCGCCAGCAGCTTGGATGGCCGTGACCAAGAGACCCAGTACTTC
NA TRBJ2-1 few TRBV7-3 CASSLSVDNEQFF TGTGCCAGCAGCTTGTCGGTGGACAATGAGCAGTTCTTC
TRBD2 TRBJ2-1 NA TRBV5-4 CASSQLARDNEQFF TGTGCCAGCAGCCAACTAGCGCGAGACAATGAGCAGTTCTTC
NA TRBJ2-6 NA TRBV4-3 CASSQAFLWDAGANVLTF TGCGCCAGCAGCCAAGCATTCTTATGGGATGCTGGGGCCAACGTCCTGACTTTC
NA TRBJ2-4 NA TRBV10-3 CAISESVDLNIQYF TGTGCCATCAGTGAGTCGGTGGACTTAAACATTCAGTACTTC
NA TRBJ1-1 few TRBV30 CAWSGRFFTEAFF TGTGCCTGGAGCGGCCGGTTTTTCACTGAAGCTTTCTTT
NA TRBJ2-2 few TRBV7-6 CASSLDQGFGELFF TGTGCCAGCAGCTTAGATCAGGGCTTCGGGGAGCTGTTTTTT
NA TRBJ2-3 few TRBV18 CASSLYTDTQYF TGTGCCAGCTCACTTTACACAGATACGCAGTATTTT
TRBD2 TRBJ2-2 NA TRBV7-3 CASSPSGAGPSGELFF TGTGCCAGCAGCCCCTCGGGAGCGGGACCTAGCGGGGAGCTGTTTTTT
NA TRBJ2-7 few TRBV29-1 CSVVITYEQYF TGCAGCGTTGTGATTACCTACGAGCAGTACTTC
TRBD1 TRBJ2-2 NA TRBV9 CASSVTGTGPGELFF TGTGCCAGCAGCGTAACCGGGACAGGCCCTGGGGAGCTGTTTTTT
NA TRBJ2-3 NA TRBV12-5 CASGLVLDSSTDTQYF TGTGCTAGTGGTTTGGTACTAGACAGTAGCACAGATACGCAGTATTTT
TRBD1 TRBJ1-2 NA TRBV30 CAWSVGTGDGYTF TGTGCCTGGAGTGTAGGGACAGGGGATGGCTACACCTTC
NA TRBJ2-2 few TRBV29-1 CSAGKGGTGELFF TGCAGCGCCGGCAAAGGAGGCACCGGGGAGCTGTTTTTT